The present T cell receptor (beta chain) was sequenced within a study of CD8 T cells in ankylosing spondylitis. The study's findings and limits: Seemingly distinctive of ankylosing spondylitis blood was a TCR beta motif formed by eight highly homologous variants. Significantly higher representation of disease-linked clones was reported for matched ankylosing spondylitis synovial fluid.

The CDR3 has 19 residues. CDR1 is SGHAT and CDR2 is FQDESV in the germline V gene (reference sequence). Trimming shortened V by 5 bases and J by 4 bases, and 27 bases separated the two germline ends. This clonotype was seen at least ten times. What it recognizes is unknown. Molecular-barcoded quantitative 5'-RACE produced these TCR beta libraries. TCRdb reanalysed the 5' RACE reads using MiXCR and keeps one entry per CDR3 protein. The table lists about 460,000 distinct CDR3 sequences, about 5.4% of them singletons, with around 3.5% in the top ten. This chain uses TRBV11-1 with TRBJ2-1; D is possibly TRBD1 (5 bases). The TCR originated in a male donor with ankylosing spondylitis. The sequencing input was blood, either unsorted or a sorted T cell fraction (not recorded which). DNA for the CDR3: TGTGCCAGCAGCCCGACTTGGTTCACGACAGACTTATTTTACAATGAGCAGTTCTTC. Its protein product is CASSPTWFTTDLFYNEQFF.